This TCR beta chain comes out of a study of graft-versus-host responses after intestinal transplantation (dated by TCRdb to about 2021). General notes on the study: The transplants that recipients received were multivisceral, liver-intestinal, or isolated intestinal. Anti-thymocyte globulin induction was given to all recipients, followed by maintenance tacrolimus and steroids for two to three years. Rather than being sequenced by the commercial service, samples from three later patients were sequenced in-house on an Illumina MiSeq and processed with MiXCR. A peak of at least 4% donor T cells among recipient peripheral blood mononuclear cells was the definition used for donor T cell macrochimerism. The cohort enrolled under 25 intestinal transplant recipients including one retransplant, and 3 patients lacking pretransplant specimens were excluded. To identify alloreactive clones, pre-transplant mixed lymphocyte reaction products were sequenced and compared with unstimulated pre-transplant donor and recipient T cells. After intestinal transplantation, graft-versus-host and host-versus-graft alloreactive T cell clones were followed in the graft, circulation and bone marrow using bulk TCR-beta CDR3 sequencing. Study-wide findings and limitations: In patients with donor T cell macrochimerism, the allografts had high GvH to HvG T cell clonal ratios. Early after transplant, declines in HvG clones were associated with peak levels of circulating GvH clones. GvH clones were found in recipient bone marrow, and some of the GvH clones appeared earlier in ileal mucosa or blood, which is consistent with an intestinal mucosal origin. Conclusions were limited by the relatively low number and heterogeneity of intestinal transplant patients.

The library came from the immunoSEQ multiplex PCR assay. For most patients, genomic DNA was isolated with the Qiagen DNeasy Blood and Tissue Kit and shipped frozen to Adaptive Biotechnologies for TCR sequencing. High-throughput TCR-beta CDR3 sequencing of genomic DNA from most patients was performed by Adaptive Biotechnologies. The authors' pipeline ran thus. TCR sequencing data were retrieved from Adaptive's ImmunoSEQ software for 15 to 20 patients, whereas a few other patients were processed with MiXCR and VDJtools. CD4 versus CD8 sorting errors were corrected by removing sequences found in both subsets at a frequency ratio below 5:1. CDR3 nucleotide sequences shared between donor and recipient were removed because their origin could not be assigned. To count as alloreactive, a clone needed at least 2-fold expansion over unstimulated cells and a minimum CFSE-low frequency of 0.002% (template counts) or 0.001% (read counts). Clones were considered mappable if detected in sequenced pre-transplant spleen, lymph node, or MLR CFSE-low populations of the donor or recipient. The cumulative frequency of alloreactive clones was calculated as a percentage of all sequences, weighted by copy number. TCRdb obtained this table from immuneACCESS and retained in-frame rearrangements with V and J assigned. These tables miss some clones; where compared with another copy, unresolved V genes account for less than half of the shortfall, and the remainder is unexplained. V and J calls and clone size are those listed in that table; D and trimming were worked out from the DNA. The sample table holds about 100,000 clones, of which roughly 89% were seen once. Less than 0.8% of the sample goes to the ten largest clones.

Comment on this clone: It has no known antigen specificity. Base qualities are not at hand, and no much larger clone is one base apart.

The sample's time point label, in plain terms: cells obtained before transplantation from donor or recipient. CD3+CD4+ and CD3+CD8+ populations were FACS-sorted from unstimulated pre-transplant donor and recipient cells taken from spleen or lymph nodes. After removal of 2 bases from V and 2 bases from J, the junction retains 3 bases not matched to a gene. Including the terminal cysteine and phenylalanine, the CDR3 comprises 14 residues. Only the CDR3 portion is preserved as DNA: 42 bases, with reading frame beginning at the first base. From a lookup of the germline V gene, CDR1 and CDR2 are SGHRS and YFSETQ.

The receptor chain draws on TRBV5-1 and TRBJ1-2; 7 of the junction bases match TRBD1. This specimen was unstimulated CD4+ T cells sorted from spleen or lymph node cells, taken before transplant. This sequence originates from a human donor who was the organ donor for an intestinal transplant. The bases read TGCGCCAGCAGCTTCTTGACAGGGAACTATGGCTACACCTTC. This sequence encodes CASSFLTGNYGYTF. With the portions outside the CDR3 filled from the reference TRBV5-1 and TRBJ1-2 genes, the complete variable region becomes KAGVTQTPRYLIKTRGQQVTLSCSPISGHRSVSWYQQTPGQGLQFLFEYFSETQRNKGNFPGRFSGRQFSNSRSEMNVSTLELGDSALYLCASSFLTGNYGYTFGSGTRLTVV.